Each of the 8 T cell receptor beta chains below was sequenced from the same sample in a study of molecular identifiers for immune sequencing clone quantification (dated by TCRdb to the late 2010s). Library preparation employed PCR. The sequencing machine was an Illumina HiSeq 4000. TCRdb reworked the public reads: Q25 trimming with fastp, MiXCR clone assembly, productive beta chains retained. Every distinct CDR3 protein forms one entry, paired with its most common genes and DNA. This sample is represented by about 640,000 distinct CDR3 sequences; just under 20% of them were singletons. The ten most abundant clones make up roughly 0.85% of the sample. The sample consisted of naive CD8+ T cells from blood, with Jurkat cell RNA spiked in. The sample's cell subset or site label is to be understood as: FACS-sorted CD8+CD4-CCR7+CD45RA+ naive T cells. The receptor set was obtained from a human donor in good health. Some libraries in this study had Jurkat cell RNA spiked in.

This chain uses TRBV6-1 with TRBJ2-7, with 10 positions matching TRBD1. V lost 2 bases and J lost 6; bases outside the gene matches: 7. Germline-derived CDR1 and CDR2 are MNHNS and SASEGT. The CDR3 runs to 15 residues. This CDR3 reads CASSELGQGFIEQYF. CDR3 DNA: TGTGCCAGCAGTGAACTGGGACAGGGGTTTATCGAGCAGTACTTC.

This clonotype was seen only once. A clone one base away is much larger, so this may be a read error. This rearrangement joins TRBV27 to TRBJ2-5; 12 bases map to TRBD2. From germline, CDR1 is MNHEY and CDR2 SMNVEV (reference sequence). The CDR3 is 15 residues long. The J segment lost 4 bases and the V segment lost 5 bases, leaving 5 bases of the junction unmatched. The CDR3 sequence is CASSALAGGRETQYF. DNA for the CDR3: TGTGCCAGCAGTGCGCTAGCGGGAGGGAGAGAGACCCAGTACTTC.

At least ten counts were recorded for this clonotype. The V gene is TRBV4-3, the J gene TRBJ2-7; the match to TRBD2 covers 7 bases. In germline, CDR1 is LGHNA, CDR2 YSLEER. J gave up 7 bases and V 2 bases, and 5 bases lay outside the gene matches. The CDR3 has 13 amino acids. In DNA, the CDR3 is TGCGCCAGCAGCCAACGACTAGCCGGTGAGCAGTACTTC. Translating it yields CASSQRLAGEQYF.

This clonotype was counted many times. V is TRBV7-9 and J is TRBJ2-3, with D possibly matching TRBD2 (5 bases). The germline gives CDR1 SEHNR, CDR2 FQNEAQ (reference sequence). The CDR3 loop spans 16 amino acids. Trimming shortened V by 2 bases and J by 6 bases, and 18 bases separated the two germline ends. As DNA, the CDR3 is TGTGCCAGCAGCTTAAGGCCGGGGTATGGACCCGATACGCAGTATTTT. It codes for CASSLRPGYGPDTQYF.

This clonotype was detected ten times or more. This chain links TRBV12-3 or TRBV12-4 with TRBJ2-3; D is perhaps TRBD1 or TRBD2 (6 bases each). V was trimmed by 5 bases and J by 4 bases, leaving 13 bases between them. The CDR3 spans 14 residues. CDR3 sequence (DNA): TGTGCCAGCAGTGGACTGGGGGGCCCAGATACGCAGTATTTT. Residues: CASSGLGGPDTQYF.

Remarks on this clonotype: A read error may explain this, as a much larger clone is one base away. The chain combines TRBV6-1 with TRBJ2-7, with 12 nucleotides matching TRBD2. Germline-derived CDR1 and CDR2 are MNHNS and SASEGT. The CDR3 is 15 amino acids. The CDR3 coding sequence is TGTGCCAGCAGTGAGACTAGCGGGAGATCCTACGAGAAGTACTTC. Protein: CASSETSGRSYEKYF.

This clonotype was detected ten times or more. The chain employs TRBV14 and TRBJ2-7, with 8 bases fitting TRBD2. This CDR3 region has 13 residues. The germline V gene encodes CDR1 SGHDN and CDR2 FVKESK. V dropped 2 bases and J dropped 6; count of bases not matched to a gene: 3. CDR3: CASSQLAGSEQYF. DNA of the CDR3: TGTGCCAGCAGCCAACTAGCGGGTAGCGAGCAGTACTTC.

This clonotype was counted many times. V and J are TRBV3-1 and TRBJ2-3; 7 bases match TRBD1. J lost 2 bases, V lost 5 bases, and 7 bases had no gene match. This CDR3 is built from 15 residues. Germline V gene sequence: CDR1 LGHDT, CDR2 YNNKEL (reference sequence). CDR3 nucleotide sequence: TGTGCCAGCAGCTCGACAGGGACCAACACAGATACGCAGTATTTT. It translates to CASSSTGTNTDTQYF.